The clone carrying this TCR beta chain was seen at least ten times. What it binds is unknown. These data come from a study of identical twins. Study-level points and caveats: Cross-sectional statistics, not tracking of the same donors, supported the conclusions.

The CDR3 loop spans 13 amino acids. CDR1 DFQATT and CDR2 SNEGSKA come from the germline V gene (reference sequence). V was trimmed by 5 bases and J by 2 bases, leaving 13 bases between them. Each CDR3 protein gets one entry after TCRdb re-called the 5' RACE reads with MiXCR. The sample contains 270,000 or so distinct CDR3 sequences, around 8.8% of which appear only once. The sample also formed part of further work on yellow fever vaccine responses in identical twins.

The sample consisted of CD8+ T cells sorted from blood. The chain links TRBV20-1 to TRBJ2-7; the D gene is possibly TRBD1 (7 bases). The receptor comes from a woman in her late teens or twenties in good health. The CDR3 spells CSAAGQLTYEQYF. The CDR3 coding sequence is TGCAGTGCTGCGGGACAGCTCACCTACGAGCAGTACTTC.